One TCR beta chain is described in this entry. Its antigen is currently unknown. The length of the CDR3 is 17 residues. Losses at the gene ends were 4 bases for V and 5 bases for J; bases not matched to a gene: 12. Germline lookup yields CDR1 SQVTM and CDR2 ANQGSEA. The sample belongs to a study of PD-1 blockade in classical Hodgkin lymphoma. Whole-study context: Patients in the cohort were put on intravenous nivolumab, 3 mg/kg every 2 weeks.

Study results and caveats: Complete responders showed a baseline diversity that resembled the diversity of newly diagnosed patients.

The repertoire was sequenced with immunoSEQ multiplex PCR; TCRdb's copy has only in-frame clones and lacks some. This table has around 3,000 clones, 70% appearing once. This sample's time point: cycle 4 day 1 (C4D1), after less than 7 weeks of nivolumab. Every patient was affected by relapse after autologous stem cell transplantation, while exposure to brentuximab vedotin was not uniform. Thawed PBMCs were the source of CD8+ T cells, obtained through magnetic negative selection. The clonotype originates from a human donor with classical Hodgkin lymphoma. The input for sequencing was CD8+ T cells from blood, taken before the fourth cycle of nivolumab. V gene TRBV29-1 combines with J gene TRBJ2-1; 12 bases are shared with TRBD2. CDR3 amino acids: CSVVRLTLAGGHNEQFF. For the CDR3, the DNA is TGCAGCGTTGTAAGACTCACTCTAGCGGGAGGGCACAATGAGCAGTTCTTC.